These 21 T cell receptor beta chains share one sample of origin, sequenced in a study of blood T cell repertoires in COVID-19. Using immunoSEQ multiplex PCR, the repertoire was profiled, and TCRdb retains in-frame clones only, with some absent. This table has over 200,000 clones, roughly 83% appearing once. Specimen: peripheral blood. Every receptor here comes from a man in his forties or fifties with acute or convalescent COVID-19.

This rearrangement joins TRBV25-1 to TRBJ1-2; D is possibly TRBD1 (6 bases). The CDR3 is 12 amino acids. With 2 bases removed from V and 10 bases from J, the gap between germline ends came to 11 bases. CDR1 and CDR2 from the germline V gene are MGHDK and SYGVNS. The CDR3 nucleotides read TGTGCCAGCAGTGAAACAGGGTTGGACTACACCTTC. Its translation: CASSETGLDYTF.

V is TRBV27 and J is TRBJ2-7; TRBD2 matches 16 bases. V gave up 6 bases and J gave up 7 bases; unmatched junction bases: 6. CDR1 is MNHEY, CDR2 SMNVEV, per germline (reference sequence). The CDR3 is 15 amino acids. This chain's CDR3 is CASSHGTSGRDEQYF. The CDR3 nucleotides read TGTGCCAGCAGCCACGGGACTAGCGGGAGGGATGAGCAGTACTTC.

The chain links TRBV25-1 to TRBJ1-4; D not resolved. CDR1 and CDR2 (germline): MGHDK, SYGVNS. Trimming cost V 3 bases and J 8 bases, with 16 bases left between them. This CDR3 has 15 amino acids. For the CDR3, the DNA is TGTGCCAGCAGTGAGGGTAGGGAGTTGAACGAAAAACTGTTTTTT. This gives the protein CASSEGRELNEKLFF.

The V and J genes are TRBV5-1 and TRBJ2-7; TRBD2 aligns across 7 bases. V lost 2 bases and J lost 2; bases outside the gene matches: 7. CDR1 and CDR2 (germline): SGHRS, YFSETQ. This CDR3 is built from 15 residues. The CDR3 region is CASSLTSSGAYEQYF. The CDR3 DNA reads as TGCGCCAGCAGCTTAACGTCTAGCGGAGCCTACGAGCAGTACTTC.

CDR3 bases: TGTGCCAGCAGAGAGACAGGGGCGAGCACAGATACGCAGTATTTT. This gives the protein CASRETGASTDTQYF. The chain employs TRBV28 and TRBJ2-3, with 8 bases fitting TRBD1. Germline CDR1 MDHEN, CDR2 SYDVKM. The CDR3 is 15 amino acids. Trimming at V came to 6 bases and at J to 0 bases, leaving 5 bases not matched to a gene.

This chain joins TRBV2 and TRBJ2-1, with D perhaps matching TRBD2 (5 bases). Germline-derived CDR1 and CDR2 are SNHLY and FYNNEI. The CDR3 is made up of 14 amino acids. V gave up 7 bases and J gave up 10 bases, with 20 bases separating them. CDR3 DNA: TGTGCCAGCAAGCGAGCACCCCGGACTTGGGAGCAGTTCTTC. Encoded protein: CASKRAPRTWEQFF.

This chain uses TRBV7-2 with TRBJ2-6; 7 bases line up with TRBD2. The germline gives CDR1 SGHTA, CDR2 FQGNSA. J lost 0 bases, V lost 2 bases, and 10 bases had no gene match. CDR3 size: 19 residues. The CDR3 is CASSLRTASGNSGANVLTF. CDR3 nucleotides: TGTGCCAGCAGCTTACGTACGGCTAGCGGAAACTCTGGGGCCAACGTCCTGACTTTC.

The genes are TRBV4-1 and TRBJ1-1; no clear D gene. Trimming removed 10 bases from V and 4 bases from J, with 10 bases in between. CDR3 length: 11 amino acids. Germline values: CDR1 MGHRA, CDR2 YSYEKL. The CDR3 region is CATSTSTEAFF. In DNA, the CDR3 is TGCGCCACCTCGACTAGCACTGAAGCTTTCTTT.

This clone is termed medium-sized. This chain links TRBV4-2 with TRBJ2-4, with D unresolved. The germline gives CDR1 LGHNA, CDR2 YNFKEQ. The ends were cut back, 0 bases at V and 10 bases at J, with 10 bases in the middle. The CDR3 is 13 amino acids. The CDR3 DNA reads as TGTGCCAGCAGCCAAGACCTGCGGTCTATTCAGTACTTC. Amino acids: CASSQDLRSIQYF.

This clone has just one count. V gene TRBV3-1 (or the pseudogene TRBV3-2) combines with J gene TRBJ2-3; D not resolved. V gave up 0 bases and J gave up 0 bases, with 10 bases separating them. The germline V gene encodes CDR1 LGHDT and CDR2 YNNKEL (reference sequence). There are 16 residues in the CDR3. CDR3 region: CASSQDPPRSTDTQYF. In nucleotides, the CDR3 is TGTGCCAGCAGCCAAGATCCCCCCCGTAGCACAGATACGCAGTATTTT.

This clone was counted many times. This chain links TRBV19 with TRBJ1-2; D gene ambiguous. Germline V CDR1 and CDR2: LNHDA, SQIVND (reference sequence). The CDR3 sequence is 13 residues long. The V gene lost 5 bases and the J gene lost 5 bases, with 12 bases spanning the gap. The CDR3 DNA follows: TGTGCCAGTAGTGCGCTCCGGGAATATGGCTACACCTTC. Translated, it gives CASSALREYGYTF. Looking up the rest from reference TRBV19 and TRBJ1-2 gives the full variable domain: DGGITQSPKYLFRKEGQNVTLSCEQNLNHDAMYWYRQDPGQGLRLIYYSQIVNDFQKGDIAEGYSVSREKKESFPLTVTSAQKNPTAFYLCASSALREYGYTFGSGTRLTVV.

V usage is TRBV19 and J usage is TRBJ2-1; TRBD1 matches at 9 bases. This CDR3 region has 16 residues. With V trimmed by 5 bases and J by 4 bases, 9 bases remained unmatched. In germline, CDR1 is LNHDA, CDR2 SQIVND (reference sequence). The CDR3 nucleotides read TGTGCCAGTAGTTTTCGTCCGGGACAGGGTTACAATGAGCAGTTCTTC. Translating it yields CASSFRPGQGYNEQFF.

This rearrangement joins TRBV13 to TRBJ2-7; 15 bases map to TRBD2. The CDR3 spans 18 residues. Looked up from germline, CDR1 is PRHDT and CDR2 is FYEKMQ (reference sequence). The trim removed 5 bases at V and 1 base at J, leaving 9 bases unmatched. DNA of the CDR3: TGTGCCAGCAGCCCCCCGGGACTAGCGGGAGGCGGTTCCTACGAGCAGTACTTC. Translated: CASSPPGLAGGGSYEQYF. The full variable domain, rest sourced from reference TRBV13 and TRBJ2-7, is AAGVIQSPRHLIKEKRETATLKCYPIPRHDTVYWYQQGPGQDPQFLISFYEKMQSDKGSIPDRFSAQQFSDYHSELNMSSLELGDSALYFCASSPPGLAGGGSYEQYFGPGTRLTVT.

The chain couples TRBV5-4 to TRBJ2-5; 7 bases match TRBD1. CDR3 length: 15 amino acids. Germline CDR1 reads SGHNT; CDR2 reads YYREEE (reference sequence). V lost 3 bases to trimming and J lost 1 base; unmatched junction nucleotides: 6. In DNA, the CDR3 is TGTGCCAGCAGCTCGGCCTGGGACAGCCAAGAGACCCAGTACTTC. Amino acids: CASSSAWDSQETQYF.

The chain joins TRBV9 to TRBJ1-5; D remains unclear. CDR3 length: 16 amino acids. The germline V gene encodes CDR1 SGDLS and CDR2 YYNGEE. V lost 3 bases, J lost 2 bases, and 15 bases lay in between. The CDR3 DNA reads TGTGCCAGCAGCGGAGGTCCTCCCACTGGCAATCAGCCCCAGCATTTT. Its protein product is CASSGGPPTGNQPQHF.

This clone was seen just once. This chain links TRBV9 with TRBJ2-7; 11 bases are a match to TRBD2. Trimming at V came to 0 bases and at J to 7 bases, leaving 6 bases not matched to a gene. From germline, CDR1 is SGDLS and CDR2 YYNGEE. The CDR3 totals 15 residues. In nucleotides, the CDR3 is TGTGCCAGCAGCGTAGGCACTAGCGGGAGTGAAGAGCAGTACTTC. Its protein product is CASSVGTSGSEEQYF.

CDR3 sequence reads: CASSEYTTYEQYF. The CDR3 DNA reads as TGTGCCAGCAGTGAATACACAACCTACGAGCAGTACTTC. This rearrangement joins TRBV2 to TRBJ2-7, with D unclear. This CDR3 spans 13 amino acids. The V end lost 2 bases, the J end lost 2 bases, and 7 bases lay between the germline ends. CDR1 SNHLY and CDR2 FYNNEI come from the germline V gene.

The chain is built from TRBV5-1 and TRBJ1-2; 9 bases fit TRBD1. Per the germline V gene, CDR1 is SGHRS and CDR2 is YFSETQ. CDR3 size: 18 residues. J gave up 4 bases and V 3 bases, and 16 bases lay outside the gene matches. CDR3 amino acids: CASSSGTGIGPGGYGYTF. CDR3 coding DNA: TGCGCCAGCAGCTCGGGGACAGGGATCGGTCCGGGTGGCTATGGCTACACCTTC. Together with reference TRBV5-1 and TRBJ1-2, the CDR3 gives the full variable domain: KAGVTQTPRYLIKTRGQQVTLSCSPISGHRSVSWYQQTPGQGLQFLFEYFSETQRNKGNFPGRFSGRQFSNSRSEMNVSTLELGDSALYLCASSSGTGIGPGGYGYTFGSGTRLTVV.

The V call is TRBV29-1, the J call TRBJ2-7; D may be TRBD1 (6 bases). V was pared by 4 bases and J by 3 bases, with 19 bases between. Germline CDR1 and CDR2: SQVTM and ANQGSEA. This CDR3 comprises 15 residues. The CDR3 DNA reads TGCAGCGTTGCCTTCCCGGGACACAGCATCTACGAGCAGTACTTC. It yields the protein CSVAFPGHSIYEQYF.

The J gene is TRBJ2-6, the V gene TRBV5-4; maybe TRBD1 (5 bases). CDR3 length equals 16 residues. Germline assignment: CDR1 SGHNT and CDR2 YYREEE (reference sequence). With 5 bases removed from V and 0 bases from J, the gap between germline ends came to 12 bases. Written as DNA, the CDR3 is TGTGCCAGCAGTAAACAGGAACCCTCTGGGGCCAACGTCCTGACTTTC. Its translation is CASSKQEPSGANVLTF.

The chain is built from TRBV6-5 and TRBJ2-5, with no clear D. With 7 bases removed from V and 5 bases from J, the gap between germline ends came to 11 bases. This CDR3 region has 12 residues. The germline gives CDR1 MNHEY, CDR2 SVGAGI. The CDR3 sequence: CASTSSSETQYF. In DNA form, the CDR3 reads TGTGCCAGCACGTCCTCTTCGGAGACCCAGTACTTC.